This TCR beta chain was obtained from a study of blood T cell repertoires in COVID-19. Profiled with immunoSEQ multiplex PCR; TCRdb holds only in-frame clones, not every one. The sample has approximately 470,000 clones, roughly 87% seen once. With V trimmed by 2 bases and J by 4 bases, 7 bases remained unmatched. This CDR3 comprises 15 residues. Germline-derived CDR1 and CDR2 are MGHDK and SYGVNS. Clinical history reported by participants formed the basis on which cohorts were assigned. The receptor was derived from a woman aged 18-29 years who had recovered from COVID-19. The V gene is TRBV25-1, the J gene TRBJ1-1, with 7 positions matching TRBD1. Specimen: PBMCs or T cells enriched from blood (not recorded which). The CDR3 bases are TGTGCCAGCAGTGAAGGAAGGGGGCGAGGCACTGAAGCTTTCTTT. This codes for CASSEGRGRGTEAFF.